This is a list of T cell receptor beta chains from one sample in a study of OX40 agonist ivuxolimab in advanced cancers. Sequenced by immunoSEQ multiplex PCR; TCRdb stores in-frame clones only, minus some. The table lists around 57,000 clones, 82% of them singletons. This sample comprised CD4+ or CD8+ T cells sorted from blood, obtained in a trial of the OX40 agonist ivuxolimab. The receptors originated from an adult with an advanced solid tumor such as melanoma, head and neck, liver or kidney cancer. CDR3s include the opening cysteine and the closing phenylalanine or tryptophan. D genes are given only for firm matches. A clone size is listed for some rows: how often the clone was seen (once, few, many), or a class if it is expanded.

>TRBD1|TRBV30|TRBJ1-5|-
TGTGCCTGGAGTGTAGGGACAGACTATAGCAATCAGCCCCAGCATTTT
CAWSVGTDYSNQPQHF
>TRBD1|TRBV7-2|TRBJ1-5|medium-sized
TGTGCCAGCAGCCTGATGACAGGGTCTTCGCCCCAGCATTTT
CASSLMTGSSPQHF
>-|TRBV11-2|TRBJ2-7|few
TGTGCCAGCAGCTTGGACACGTCCTACGAGCAGTACTTC
CASSLDTSYEQYF
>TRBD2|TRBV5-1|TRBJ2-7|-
TGCGCCACACGACTAGCGGAGCAATACGAGCAGTACTTC
CATRLAEQYEQYF
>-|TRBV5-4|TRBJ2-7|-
TGTGCCAGCAGCTTTGTAGCTTCCGAGCAGTACTTC
CASSFVASEQYF
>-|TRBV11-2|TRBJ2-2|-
TGTGCCAGCAGCTCCAACAGGGCGAACACCGGGGAGCTGTTTTTT
CASSSNRANTGELFF
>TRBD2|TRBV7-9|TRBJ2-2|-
TGTGCCAGCAGCTTAGACTTAGCGGGAGCCACCGGGGAGCTGTTTTTT
CASSLDLAGATGELFF
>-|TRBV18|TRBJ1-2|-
TGTGCCAGCTCACCAGGGTCCGACTATGGCTACACCTTC
CASSPGSDYGYTF
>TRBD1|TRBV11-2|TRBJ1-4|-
TGTGCCAGCAGCTTAGTTTTAAATACGGGACAGAAACTGTTTTTT
CASSLVLNTGQKLFF
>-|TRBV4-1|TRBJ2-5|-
TGCGCCAGCAGCCAAGATCCTCAGGTCCCGAGGGCGACCCAGTACTTC
CASSQDPQVPRATQYF
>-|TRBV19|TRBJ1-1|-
TGTGCCAGTAGTTACATCAACACTGAAGCTTTCTTT
CASSYINTEAFF
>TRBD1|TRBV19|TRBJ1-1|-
TGTGCCAGTAAAAGGACAGGGGACCCCCTGGGTGAAGCTTTCTTT
CASKRTGDPLGEAFF
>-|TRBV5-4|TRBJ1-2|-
TGTGCCAGCAGCTTGCTTGAAGCAGATGGCTACACCTTC
CASSLLEADGYTF
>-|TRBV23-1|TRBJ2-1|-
TGCGCCCCCACAGACAGTCTCCAGTTCTTC
CAPTDSLQFF